This TCR beta chain comes out of a study of cytomegalovirus exposure and HLA in healthy donors. As for this clone: Its cognate antigen is unknown.

PCR involved 60 Vbeta and 13 Jbeta primers. Generated by immunoSEQ multiplex PCR, the TCRdb table keeps only in-frame clones and is missing some. The top ten hold around 4.7% of the sample, which has 150,000 or so clones, roughly 79% seen once. The CDR3 is 16 amino acids. The J segment lost 0 bases and the V segment lost 1 base, leaving 4 bases of the junction unmatched. Germline values: CDR1 LGHNA, CDR2 YNFKEQ. Study-wide findings and caveats: The authors enumerated under 200 TCR beta chains as linked to cytomegalovirus. Most sequenced TCRs were rare (though some public TCRs occurred in many donors). Per a later analysis, HLA-associated TCR beta chains showed more clonal expansion than other, equally common TCR beta chains.

Each donor was nominally healthy when sampled (though unrecorded immune exposures were likely). Sequencing used PBMCs. The sequence came from a woman between 18 and 29 years old in good health and CMV-seropositive. The chain is built from TRBV4-2 and TRBJ2-7, with 9 bases identical to TRBD1. The CDR3 spells CASSQGTGDHSYEQYF. CDR3 sequence (DNA): TGTGCCAGCAGCCAAGGGACAGGGGACCACTCCTACGAGCAGTACTTC.